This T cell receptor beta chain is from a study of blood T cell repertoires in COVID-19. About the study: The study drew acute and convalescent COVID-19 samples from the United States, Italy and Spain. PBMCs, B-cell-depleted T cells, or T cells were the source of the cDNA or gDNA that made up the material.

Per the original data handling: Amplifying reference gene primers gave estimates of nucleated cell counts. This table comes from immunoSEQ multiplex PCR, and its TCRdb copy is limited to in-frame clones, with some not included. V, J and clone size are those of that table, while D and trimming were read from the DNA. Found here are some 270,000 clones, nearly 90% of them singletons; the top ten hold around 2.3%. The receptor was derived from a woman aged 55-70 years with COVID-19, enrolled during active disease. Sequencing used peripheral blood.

The DNA for the CDR3 is TGTGCCAGCAGAGGAGTGGCGAGAGGCGGCTACGAGCAGTACTTC. The encoded protein is CASRGVARGGYEQYF. The V call is TRBV27, the J call TRBJ2-7; D is uncertain. There are 15 residues in the CDR3. The germline CDR1 and CDR2 sequences are MNHEY and SMNVEV (reference sequence). The V and J ends lost 6 bases and 3 bases respectively, with 18 bases between them.